One and the same sample provided the 20 T cell receptor beta chains below, sequenced in a study of blood T cell repertoires in COVID-19. Sequencing was performed with immunoSEQ multiplex PCR; in TCRdb, only in-frame clones are kept and a portion is missing. The sample shows about 250,000 clones, roughly 82% of them seen only once. Sequencing used peripheral blood. The receptors derive from a woman at least 80 years old with COVID-19, enrolled during active disease.

DNA of the CDR3: TGTGCCAGCAGCCAGGACGGGACAGTAGAGTATTTT. Its translation: CASSQDGTVEYF. The chain couples TRBV14 to TRBJ2-3; 7 bases fit TRBD1. Germline trimming cut 3 bases from V and 13 bases from J; bases unmatched to any gene: 7. Looked up from germline, CDR1 is SGHDN and CDR2 is FVKESK. The CDR3 has 12 residues.

The rearrangement uses TRBV5-1 and TRBJ1-1, with D possibly being TRBD1 (5 bases). Trimming removed 4 bases at V and 0 bases at J, with 13 bases between. The germline CDR1 and CDR2 sequences are SGHRS and YFSETQ. The CDR3 is made up of 15 amino acids. Here the CDR3 reads CASSPTQGMNTEAFF. The CDR3 nucleotides read TGCGCCAGCAGCCCGACCCAGGGCATGAACACTGAAGCTTTCTTT.

The genes are TRBV7-2 and TRBJ1-2; D not certain. The CDR3 length is 13 residues. CDR1 SGHTA and CDR2 FQGNSA come from the germline V gene. Deletions cut 3 bases from V and 3 bases from J, with 8 bases between. The CDR3 bases are TGTGCCAGCAGCTTGGACGGGGACTATGGCTACACCTTC. Its protein is CASSLDGDYGYTF. Complete variable domain (other parts from reference TRBV7-2 and TRBJ1-2): GAGVSQSPSNKVTEKGKDVELRCDPISGHTALYWYRQSLGQGLEFLIYFQGNSAPDKSGLPSDRFSAERTGGSVSTLTIQRTQQEDSAVYLCASSLDGDYGYTFGSGTRLTVV.

The chain recombines TRBV5-1 with TRBJ1-5; TRBD1 is a possible D gene (6 bases). The CDR3 runs 15 residues. Trimming took off 5 bases at V and 1 base at J, with 13 bases between the two ends. Germline V gene lookup returns CDR1 SGHRS and CDR2 YFSETQ. CDR3 bases: TGCGCCAGCAGGTCCGGGACACTCAGCAATCAGCCCCAGCATTTT. Its translation is CASRSGTLSNQPQHF.

This chain links TRBV7-2 with TRBJ1-2, with a weak D call TRBD1 (5 bases). This CDR3 has 14 amino acids. Germline V gene lookup returns CDR1 SGHTA and CDR2 FQGNSA. Trimming cost V 5 bases and J 4 bases, with 14 bases left between them. The CDR3 reads CASSQDTPPYGYTF. The DNA of the CDR3 is TGTGCCAGCAGCCAGGACACGCCACCCTATGGCTACACCTTC.

The chain combines TRBV28 with TRBJ2-3; D is perhaps TRBD2 (7 bases). V lost 5 bases, J lost 4 bases, and 19 bases lay in between. The CDR3 spans 16 residues. Per the germline V gene, CDR1 is MDHEN and CDR2 is SYDVKM. In DNA form, the CDR3 reads TGTGCCAGCAGTCAATCCCATGGGGGGGCCCCAGATACGCAGTATTTT. Its protein product is CASSQSHGGAPDTQYF.

The chain carries TRBV4-3 and TRBJ1-1; 8 bases match TRBD1. Germline loops: CDR1 LGHNA, CDR2 YSLEER. The CDR3 runs to 16 residues. The V and J ends lost 0 bases and 3 bases, in that order; junction bases with no gene match: 6. The DNA for the CDR3 is TGCGCCAGCAGCCAAGATACAGGGGGGACCCACACTGAAGCTTTCTTT. As protein: CASSQDTGGTHTEAFF.

This clone was observed once. J is TRBJ2-2 and V is TRBV29-1; 11 bases match TRBD2. Trimming removed 5 bases from V and 1 base from J; junction bases left unmatched: 3. Looked up from germline, CDR1 is SQVTM and CDR2 is ANQGSEA. The length of the CDR3 is 15 residues. The CDR3 spells CSVSLAGGNTGELFF. The CDR3 region has the DNA TGCAGCGTTTCGCTAGCGGGGGGGAACACCGGGGAGCTGTTTTTT.

The chain employs TRBV11-3 and TRBJ2-5, with 7 bases identical to TRBD1. CDR1 and CDR2 (germline): SGHNT, YENEEA. The CDR3 totals 14 residues. V lost 3 bases and J lost 0; bases outside the gene matches: 1. The CDR3 DNA follows: TGTGCCAGCAGCTTTACAGGGGACCAAGAGACCCAGTACTTC. Residues: CASSFTGDQETQYF.

The chain recombines TRBV28 with TRBJ1-2; 7 nucleotides agree with TRBD1. CDR1 is MDHEN, CDR2 SYDVKM, per germline. This CDR3 has 17 residues. The ends lost 3 bases at V and 7 bases at J; junction bases unmatched: 17. The CDR3 DNA sequence: TGTGCCAGCAGTTTGGGTACAGGGGTCTTTTTGCTTGGTGGCTACACCTTC. As protein: CASSLGTGVFLLGGYTF.

The chain couples TRBV5-4 to TRBJ1-1; weak D call: TRBD1 (5 bases). The CDR3 runs 13 residues. Germline-derived CDR1 and CDR2 are SGHNT and YYREEE (reference sequence). Trimming took 0 bases from V and 7 from J, leaving 10 bases between them. CDR3 protein: CASSLGAGDEAFF. The CDR3 DNA reads TGTGCCAGCAGCTTGGGGGCGGGGGATGAAGCTTTCTTT.

J is TRBJ1-2 and V is TRBV28, with 8 bases lining up with TRBD1. Germline lookup yields CDR1 MDHEN and CDR2 SYDVKM. Losses at the gene ends were 3 bases for V and 6 bases for J; bases not matched to a gene: 12. The length of the CDR3 is 16 residues. CDR3 residues: CASSLDHRTGGNGYTF. The CDR3 bases are TGTGCCAGCAGTTTGGATCATCGAACAGGGGGTAATGGCTACACCTTC.

The V and J genes are TRBV9 and TRBJ1-3; D remains ambiguous. V was pared by 4 bases and J by 8 bases, with 13 bases between. The CDR3 consists of 13 residues. In germline, CDR1 is SGDLS, CDR2 YYNGEE. CDR3 nucleotides: TGTGCCAGCAGCAGCAGAGTCCTAGACACCATATATTTT. It encodes CASSSRVLDTIYF.

This rearrangement joins TRBV6-5 to TRBJ1-3; D is possibly TRBD1 (6 bases). In germline, CDR1 is MNHEY, CDR2 SVGAGI. The length of the CDR3 is 14 residues. Between the trimmed V and J ends, which lost 9 bases and 2 bases, there was a span of 14 bases. CDR3 in DNA: TGTGCCAGTACACAGGGATCGGCTGGAAACACCATATATTTT. This codes for CASTQGSAGNTIYF.

A word on this clone: The sample contains more than one DNA sequence encoding this CDR3. The rearrangement uses TRBV5-1 and TRBJ2-1, with 7 positions matching TRBD2. The CDR3 runs to 15 residues. Germline V gene lookup returns CDR1 SGHRS and CDR2 YFSETQ. Trimming at V came to 2 bases and at J to 1 base, leaving 3 bases not matched to a gene. The CDR3 DNA reads TGCGCCAGCAGCTTAGCTAGCGGATCCTACAATGAGCAGTTCTTC. Translated, it gives CASSLASGSYNEQFF.

This clone was recorded only once. The chain joins TRBV27 to TRBJ1-2, with 7 bases lining up with TRBD1. Germline assignment: CDR1 MNHEY and CDR2 SMNVEV (reference sequence). The CDR3 length is 14 residues. J was trimmed by 1 base and V by 6 bases; bases with no gene match: 5. The CDR3 loop reads CASRTTGNNYGYTF. CDR3 DNA: TGTGCCAGCAGGACGACAGGGAATAACTATGGCTACACCTTC.

The V gene is TRBV6-5, the J gene TRBJ1-4, with 10 positions matching TRBD1. Per the germline V gene, CDR1 is MNHEY and CDR2 is SVGAGI. CDR3 size: 15 residues. With V trimmed by 6 bases and J by 6 bases, 7 bases remained unmatched. The CDR3 spells CASSLRDRGDEKLFF. The CDR3 nucleotides are TGTGCCAGCAGCCTCCGGGACAGGGGAGATGAAAAACTGTTTTTT.

This chain links TRBV7-8 with TRBJ1-5; TRBD1 agrees at 8 bases. V shed 4 bases and J 0 bases; nucleotides not matched to a gene: 11. This CDR3 region has 18 residues. CDR1 is SGHVS, CDR2 FQNEAQ, per germline. The chain's CDR3 is CASSSVDRGYYSNQPQHF. The CDR3 coding sequence is TGTGCCAGCAGCTCAGTCGACAGGGGCTATTATAGCAATCAGCCCCAGCATTTT.

This clone is a singleton in its sample. The chain couples TRBV5-1 to TRBJ2-3; 7 bases fit TRBD1. CDR3 size: 14 residues. The germline gives CDR1 SGHRS, CDR2 YFSETQ. V gave up 0 bases and J gave up 6 bases; unmatched junction bases: 4. Here the CDR3 DNA reads TGCGCCAGCAGCTTGGAGGGACAGAGGGATACGCAGTATTTT. Protein product: CASSLEGQRDTQYF.

The chain recombines TRBV30 with TRBJ1-4; possible D gene TRBD1, 5 bases. The V and J ends lost 0 bases and 10 bases respectively, with 18 bases between them. CDR3 size: 15 residues. Germline V gene sequence: CDR1 GTSNPN, CDR2 SVGIG (reference sequence). The CDR3 DNA reads as TGTGCCTGGAGTGTACTTGGGGCGGGGAGAGGAAAACTGTTTTTT. This translates into CAWSVLGAGRGKLFF.